This TCR beta chain was identified in a study of Ad26.COV2.S vaccination and SARS-CoV-2 variants. The sample's treatment: around 19 received Ad26.COV2.S at low or high dose, single or two shots; about 5 received placebo; per-sample allocation not given. Day 63 after the first injection of vaccine or placebo was the sampling time. Germline V lookup: CDR1 MGHDK, CDR2 SYGVNS. The J segment lost 7 bases and the V segment lost 4 bases, leaving 10 bases of the junction unmatched. This CDR3 is built from 15 residues. The method was immunoSEQ multiplex PCR; TCRdb's version includes in-frame clones alone and lacks a portion of them. The table lists around 300,000 clones, about 88% of them singletons.

V gene TRBV25-1 combines with J gene TRBJ1-1, with 9 bases aligning to TRBD1. The sample in question was peripheral blood, obtained in a trial of Ad26.COV2.S vaccine versus placebo. The clonotype originates from a person aged 18-60 years who received the Ad26.COV2.S COVID-19 vaccine or a placebo. DNA for the CDR3: TGTGCCAGCAGTGGATTCGGGACAGGGACCGATGAAGCTTTCTTT. As protein: CASSGFGTGTDEAFF. The full variable domain, its missing parts supplied by reference TRBV25-1 and TRBJ1-1, is EADIYQTPRYLVIGTGKKITLECSQTMGHDKMYWYQQDPGMELHLIHYSYGVNSTEKGDLSSESTVSRIRTEHFPLTLESARPSHTSQYLCASSGFGTGTDEAFFGQGTRLTVV.